Listed below are T cell receptor beta chains from one sample, sequenced in a study of lymphopenia after photon versus proton radiotherapy. Only in-frame clones appear in the TCRdb table, and some are missing; sequencing was by immunoSEQ multiplex PCR. The data show 20,000 to 25,000 clones, 75% to 90% seen once. Source: peripheral blood, taken from a patient treated with photon-based radiotherapy. The receptors shown here come from a man between 60 and 70 years old with pancreatic cancer. The CDR3 runs from the conserved cysteine through the conserved F or W. Each record gives: J gene, clone size, D gene, V gene, CDR3 DNA, CDR3 protein. D genes are given only for firm matches. Size is omitted from some rows. Given values are once, few, many or a class for expanded clones.

TRBJ1-3,NA,NA,TRBV29-1,TGCAGCGTTGGGACAAACCCGGGGCCTGGAAACACCATATATTTT,CSVGTNPGPGNTIYF
TRBJ2-1,NA,TRBD1,TRBV5-1,TGCGCCAGCAGCTCGGGACAGAGGTACAATGAGCAGTTCTTC,CASSSGQRYNEQFF
TRBJ1-2,few,TRBD1,TRBV25-1,TGTGCCAGCAGTGACCGGGACAGGGGTACCTATGGCTACACCTTC,CASSDRDRGTYGYTF
TRBJ2-7,NA,TRBD2,TRBV4-3,TGCGCCAGCAGCCTCGGGACTAGCGGACCCGGCGAGCAGTACTTC,CASSLGTSGPGEQYF
TRBJ2-3,NA,NA,TRBV7-3,TGTGCCAGCAGCCAAACCGGGGATACGCAGTATTTT,CASSQTGDTQYF
TRBJ1-5,NA,NA,TRBV30,TGTGCCTGGAGTGTATTTGGGGATAATCAGCCCCAGCATTTT,CAWSVFGDNQPQHF
TRBJ2-2,NA,NA,TRBV11-2,TGTGCCAGCAGCTTAGCCGGGACAACCAACACCGGGGAGCTGTTTTTT,CASSLAGTTNTGELFF
TRBJ1-6,NA,TRBD1,TRBV2,TGTGCCAGCGGACAGGGCGGTTCACCCCTCCACTTT,CASGQGGSPLHF
TRBJ1-4,NA,NA,TRBV13,TGTGCCAGCAGCTTAGGTTGGGAAAATGAAAAACTGTTTTTT,CASSLGWENEKLFF
TRBJ2-3,few,NA,TRBV7-3,TGTGCCAGCAGCCCGGACGGGATCCCGGATACGCAGTATTTT,CASSPDGIPDTQYF
TRBJ1-1,NA,NA,TRBV18,TGTGCCAGCTCACCACAGGGGATGAACACTGAAGCTTTCTTT,CASSPQGMNTEAFF
TRBJ2-7,NA,TRBD2,TRBV10-2,TGCGCCTCCAGCGTTGCTAGCGGGGTGACCTACGAGCAGTACTTC,CASSVASGVTYEQYF
TRBJ2-7,NA,NA,TRBV11-2,TGTGCCAGCAGCTTAGGCGTCTACGAGCAGTACTTC,CASSLGVYEQYF
TRBJ1-5,NA,TRBD1,TRBV2,TGTGCCAGCGGGGGGACAGGGTATAGCAATCAGCCCCAGCATTTT,CASGGTGYSNQPQHF
TRBJ1-1,NA,NA,TRBV18,TGTGCCAGCTCACCACCGGGGGTGAGGAACACTGAAGCTTTCTTT,CASSPPGVRNTEAFF
TRBJ2-2,NA,NA,TRBV30,TGTGCCTGGAGTGTACGGGTTACAGGTTTGAACACCGGGGAGCTGTTTTTT,CAWSVRVTGLNTGELFF
TRBJ2-2,NA,TRBD1,TRBV14,TGTGCCAGCAGCCCCACAGGGGGCGTGAACACCGGGGAGCTGTTTTTT,CASSPTGGVNTGELFF
TRBJ1-2,few,NA,TRBV19,TGTGCCAGTAGATATCCGGGGGCGGTATTACGGAATGGCTACACCTTC,CASRYPGAVLRNGYTF
TRBJ2-7,once,TRBD2,TRBV7-8,TGTGCCAGCAGCTTGGGAGGGAGAGCCTACGAGCAGTACTTC,CASSLGGRAYEQYF
TRBJ2-2,NA,NA,TRBV7-9,TGTGCCAGCAGCTCCCGGGCCCCGAACACCGGGGAGCTGTTTTTT,CASSSRAPNTGELFF
TRBJ2-3,NA,NA,TRBV5-1,TGCGCCAGCAGCCGGTCGACTAGCACAGATACGCAGTATTTT,CASSRSTSTDTQYF
TRBJ2-7,NA,NA,TRBV6-5,TGTGCCAGCAGTTACGCCAGGGGCCACGAGCAGTACTTC,CASSYARGHEQYF
TRBJ1-1,NA,NA,TRBV7-2,TGTGCCAGCAGCATCGGAGCCAGAGAAAAAGCTTTCTTT,CASSIGAREKAFF
TRBJ2-5,NA,TRBD2,TRBV15,TGTGCCACCAGCAGAGATCTAGCGGGGGGGCCGGGAGAGACCCAGTACTTC,CATSRDLAGGPGETQYF
TRBJ2-2,NA,NA,TRBV7-7,TGTGCCAGCAGCTCGGACTGGAACACCGGGGAGCTGTTTTTT,CASSSDWNTGELFF
TRBJ1-2,NA,NA,TRBV6-5,TGTGCCAGCAGAACCCCTCCCTATGGCTACACCTTC,CASRTPPYGYTF
TRBJ2-7,NA,NA,TRBV6-1,TGTGCCAGCGTTCGAGGGGTCTCCTACGAGCAGTACTTC,CASVRGVSYEQYF
TRBJ1-1,NA,NA,TRBV6-5,TGTGCCAGCAGCCTCATCCGAGGCGAAGCTTTCTTT,CASSLIRGEAFF
TRBJ2-5,NA,TRBD2,TRBV9,TGTGCCAGCAGCGTTGGTGCGGGGGGGTCAAAAAAGACCCAGTACTTC,CASSVGAGGSKKTQYF
TRBJ2-5,NA,NA,TRBV7-9,TGTGCCAGCAGAAGCGGGACAAGGTCGCTGGCCCAGTACTTC,CASRSGTRSLAQYF
TRBJ1-3,NA,NA,TRBV2,TGTGCCAGCGGAGACGTAAGCTCTGGAAACACCATATATTTT,CASGDVSSGNTIYF
TRBJ2-5,NA,TRBD1,TRBV5-1,TGCGCCAGCAGCTTAGGAACTCGACAGGGGGCGATGACCCAGTACTTC,CASSLGTRQGAMTQYF